One and the same sample provided the 5 T cell receptor beta chains below, sequenced in a study of T cell responses to AZD1222 COVID-19 vaccine. Generated by immunoSEQ multiplex PCR, the TCRdb table keeps only in-frame clones and is missing some. The specimen's table records about 140,000 clones. Sequencing used peripheral blood. All receptors come from an adult in good health.

The chain carries TRBV11-2 and TRBJ1-6, with D perhaps matching TRBD1 (5 bases). Germline V lookup: CDR1 SGHAT, CDR2 FQNNGV. The length of the CDR3 is 13 residues. The V gene lost 3 bases and the J gene lost 9 bases, with 9 bases spanning the gap. The CDR3: CASSLGQGSPLHF. DNA for the CDR3: TGTGCCAGCAGCTTGGGTCAGGGTTCACCCCTCCACTTT.

For this clone: Other DNA sequences in the same sample also yield this CDR3. The gene calls are TRBV2 and TRBJ1-2; D not resolved. In germline, CDR1 is SNHLY, CDR2 FYNNEI. CDR3 length: 14 residues. The V gene lost 3 bases and the J gene lost 0 bases, with 8 bases spanning the gap. The CDR3 reads CASSEGTANYGYTF. For the CDR3, the DNA is TGTGCCAGCAGTGAGGGTACAGCTAACTATGGCTACACCTTC.

V and J are TRBV5-1 and TRBJ2-5; TRBD2 matches at 10 bases. The CDR3 is 17 residues long. Germline loops: CDR1 SGHRS, CDR2 YFSETQ. V was clipped by 1 base and J by 2 bases; unmatched bases: 8. The CDR3 region has the DNA TGCGCCAGCAGCTTGAGACTAGCGGGTAACTTACAAGAGACCCAGTACTTC. Its translation: CASSLRLAGNLQETQYF.

This chain connects TRBV6-6 to TRBJ2-7; TRBD1 matches at 8 bases. Germline V CDR1 and CDR2: MNHNY, SVGAGI (reference sequence). This CDR3 comprises 13 residues. J gave up 9 bases and V 6 bases, and 10 bases lay outside the gene matches. As DNA, the CDR3 is TGTGCCAGCAGGGACAGGGCGGTCTATGCGCAGTACTTC. Its translation is CASRDRAVYAQYF.

The rearrangement uses TRBV4-2 and TRBJ1-2; the D is unclear. The germline V gene encodes CDR1 LGHNA and CDR2 YNFKEQ. The CDR3 consists of 15 residues. Trimming left V 0 bases short and J 4 bases short, with 12 bases between. The CDR3 loop is CASSQEFGKSYGYTF. In nucleotides, the CDR3 is TGTGCCAGCAGCCAAGAATTCGGCAAAAGCTATGGCTACACCTTC.